The text below deals with one TCR beta chain. What it binds is not known. CDR1 is MNHNY and CDR2 is SVGAGI in the germline V gene (reference sequence). Trimming pared 2 bases from V and 0 bases from J, leaving 8 bases between. This CDR3 contains 14 residues. These data are taken from a study of OX40 agonist ivuxolimab in advanced cancers. Clones were sequenced by immunoSEQ multiplex PCR, and TCRdb holds only the in-frame ones, with some missing. Of tens of thousands of clones listed, around 83% are singletons. Study results and limitations: Clones of CD4+ and CD8+ blood T cells grew by week 6 at doses of 0.1 to 3.0 mg/kg.

The rearrangement links TRBV6-6 to TRBJ2-7; the D is unclear. This clonotype was obtained from an adult with an advanced solid tumor such as melanoma, head and neck, liver or kidney cancer. The sample consisted of CD4+ or CD8+ T cells sorted from blood, taken in a trial of the OX40 agonist ivuxolimab. The CDR3 sequence is CASSYPHNSYEQYF. The CDR3 DNA reads TGTGCCAGCAGTTACCCCCACAACTCCTACGAGCAGTACTTC.